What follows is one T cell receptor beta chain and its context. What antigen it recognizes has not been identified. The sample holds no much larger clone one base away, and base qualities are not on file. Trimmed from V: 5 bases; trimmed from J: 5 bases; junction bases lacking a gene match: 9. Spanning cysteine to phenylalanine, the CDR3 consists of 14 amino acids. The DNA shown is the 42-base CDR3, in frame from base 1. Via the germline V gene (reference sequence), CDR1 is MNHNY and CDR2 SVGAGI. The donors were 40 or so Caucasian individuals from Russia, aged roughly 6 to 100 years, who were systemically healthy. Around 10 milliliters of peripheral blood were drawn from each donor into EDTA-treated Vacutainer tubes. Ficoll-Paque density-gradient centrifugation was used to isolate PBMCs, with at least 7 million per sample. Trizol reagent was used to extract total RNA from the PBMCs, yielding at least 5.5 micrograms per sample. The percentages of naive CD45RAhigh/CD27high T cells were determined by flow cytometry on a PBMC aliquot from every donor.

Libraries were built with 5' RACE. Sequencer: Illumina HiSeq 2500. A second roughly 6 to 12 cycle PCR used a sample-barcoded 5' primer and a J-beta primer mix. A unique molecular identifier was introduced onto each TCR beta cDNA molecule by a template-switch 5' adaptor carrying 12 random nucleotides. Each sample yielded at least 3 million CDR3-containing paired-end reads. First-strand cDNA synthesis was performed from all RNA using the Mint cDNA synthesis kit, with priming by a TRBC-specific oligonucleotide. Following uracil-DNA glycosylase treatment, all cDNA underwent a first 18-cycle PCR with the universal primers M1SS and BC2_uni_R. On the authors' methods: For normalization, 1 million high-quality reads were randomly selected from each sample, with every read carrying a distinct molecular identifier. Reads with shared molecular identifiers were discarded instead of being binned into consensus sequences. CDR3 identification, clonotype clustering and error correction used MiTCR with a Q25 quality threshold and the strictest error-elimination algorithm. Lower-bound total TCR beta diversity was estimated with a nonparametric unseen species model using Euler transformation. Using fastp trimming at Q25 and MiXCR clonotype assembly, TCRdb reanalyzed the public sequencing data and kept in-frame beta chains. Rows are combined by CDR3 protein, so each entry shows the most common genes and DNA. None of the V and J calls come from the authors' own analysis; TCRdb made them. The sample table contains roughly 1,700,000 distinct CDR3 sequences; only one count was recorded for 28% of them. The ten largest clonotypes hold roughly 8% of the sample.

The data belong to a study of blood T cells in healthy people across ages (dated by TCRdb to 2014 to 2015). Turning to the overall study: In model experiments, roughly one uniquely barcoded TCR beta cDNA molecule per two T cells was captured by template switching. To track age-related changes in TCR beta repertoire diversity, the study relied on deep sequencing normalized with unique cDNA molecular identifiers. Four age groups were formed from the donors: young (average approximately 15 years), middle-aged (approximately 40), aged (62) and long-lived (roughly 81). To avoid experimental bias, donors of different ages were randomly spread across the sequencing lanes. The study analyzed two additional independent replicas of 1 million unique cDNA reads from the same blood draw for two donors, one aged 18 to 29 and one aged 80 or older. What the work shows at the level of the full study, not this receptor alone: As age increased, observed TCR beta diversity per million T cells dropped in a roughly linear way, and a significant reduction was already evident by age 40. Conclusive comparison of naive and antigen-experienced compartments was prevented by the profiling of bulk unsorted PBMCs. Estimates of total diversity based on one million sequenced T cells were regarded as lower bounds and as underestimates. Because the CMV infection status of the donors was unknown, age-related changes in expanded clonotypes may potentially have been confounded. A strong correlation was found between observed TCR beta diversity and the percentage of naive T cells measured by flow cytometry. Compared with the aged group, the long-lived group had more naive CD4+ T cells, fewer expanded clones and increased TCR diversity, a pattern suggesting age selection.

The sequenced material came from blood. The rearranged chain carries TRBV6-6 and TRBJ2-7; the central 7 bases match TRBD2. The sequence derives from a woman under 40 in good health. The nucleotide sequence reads TGTGCCAGCAGTACCCACGGGGCGGGGGACGAGCAGTACTTC. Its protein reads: CASSTHGAGDEQYF.